This T cell receptor (beta chain) was sequenced for a study of T cell responses to AZD1222 COVID-19 vaccine. Study results and caveats: Spike-specific TCR breadth and depth were elevated following two AZD1222 doses. Researchers took repertoire samples only after the peak T cell response had come. Baseline serology detected seropositivity in only six AZD1222 recipients.

V lost 5 bases, J lost 6 bases, and 5 bases stayed unmatched. The CDR3 has 14 amino acids. Germline CDR1 MNHNY, CDR2 SVGAGI (reference sequence). As for this clone: The antigen is unknown.

Clones were sequenced by immunoSEQ multiplex PCR, and TCRdb holds only the in-frame ones, with some missing. The data contain some 150,000 clones, approximately 88% of them singletons. The V and J genes are TRBV6-6 and TRBJ1-2, with TRBD1 identical over 11 bases. The source is an adult in good health. Sequenced material: peripheral blood, taken on day 0 of MenACWY control vaccination. CDR3 sequence reads: CASSPPGQGDGYTF. The DNA for the CDR3 is TGTGCCAGCAGTCCCCCGGGACAGGGGGATGGCTACACCTTC.